The 11 T cell receptor beta chains below come from one sample, sequenced in a study of shared clonotypes between healthy human individuals. Repertoires were generated with immunoSEQ multiplex PCR, while TCRdb's copy carries only in-frame clones and drops some. This table has some 2,000,000 clones, about 95% appearing once. Naive CD8 cells were CD45RO-negative, positively selected for CCR7, excluding terminally differentiated effector memory CD45RA+ cells. The sample comprised naive CD8+ T cells sorted from blood. The receptors stem from a man between 18 and 29 years old in good health.

The V call is TRBV2, the J call TRBJ1-2; 7 nucleotides match TRBD1. The CDR3 runs 15 residues. V was clipped by 6 bases and J by 2 bases; unmatched bases: 9. Germline V lookup: CDR1 SNHLY, CDR2 FYNNEI. The chain's CDR3 is CASRARDSWNYGYTF. The CDR3 DNA follows: TGTGCCAGCAGGGCCCGGGACAGCTGGAACTATGGCTACACCTTC.

V gene TRBV12-5 combines with J gene TRBJ1-2, with 9 bases matching TRBD1. This CDR3 has 14 amino acids. The germline gives CDR1 LGHNT, CDR2 FRNRAP. Trimming removed 1 base from V and 6 bases from J; junction bases left unmatched: 3. The CDR3: CASGLGGQGNGYTF. CDR3 sequence (DNA): TGTGCTAGTGGTTTGGGGGGACAGGGCAATGGCTACACCTTC.

The rearrangement joins TRBV28 to TRBJ2-7; the D gene is possibly TRBD2 (5 bases). Germline V gene lookup returns CDR1 MDHEN and CDR2 SYDVKM. V gave up 10 bases and J gave up 0 bases, with 13 bases separating them. CDR3 length: 13 residues. The CDR3 reads CATLEGSSYEQYF. CDR3 DNA sequence: TGTGCCACGCTAGAGGGAAGCTCCTACGAGCAGTACTTC.

To note about this clone: This sample also contains other DNA sequences that code for the same CDR3. This chain joins TRBV2 and TRBJ1-5, with no clear D. There are 13 residues in the CDR3. Germline CDR1 is SNHLY and CDR2 is FYNNEI. The V and J ends lost 3 bases and 0 bases respectively, with 3 bases between them. The CDR3 DNA sequence: TGTGCCAGCAGTGATTATAGCAATCAGCCCCAGCATTTT. Its protein is CASSDYSNQPQHF.

On this clone: This same CDR3 is encoded by further DNA sequences in the sample. The chain employs TRBV27 and TRBJ1-5; D is ambiguous. V dropped 3 bases and J dropped 0 bases, with 6 bases sitting between them. The CDR3 length is 14 residues. The germline gives CDR1 MNHEY, CDR2 SMNVEV (reference sequence). CDR3 sequence (DNA): TGTGCCAGCAGTTTGGGAGATAGCAATCAGCCCCAGCATTTT. Translated, it gives CASSLGDSNQPQHF.

A note on this clone: Other DNA sequences in this specimen translate into the identical CDR3. The chain is built from TRBV9 and TRBJ2-3; 7 nucleotides line up with TRBD2. Germline V gene lookup returns CDR1 SGDLS and CDR2 YYNGEE. Trimming took 0 bases from V and 4 from J; bases not matched to a gene: 2. The length of the CDR3 is 14 residues. The CDR3 loop is CASSVGSGADTQYF. The CDR3 coding sequence is TGTGCCAGCAGCGTAGGGAGCGGGGCAGATACGCAGTATTTT.

The chain is built from TRBV10-1 and TRBJ2-7; D not resolved. Germline V gene data show CDR1 as WNHNN and CDR2 as SYGVQD (reference sequence). This CDR3 is built from 14 residues. V lost 3 bases and J lost 5, with 14 bases in between. This CDR3 reads CASSDPGMGDEQYF. The CDR3 DNA follows: TGCGCCAGCAGTGATCCCGGTATGGGTGACGAGCAGTACTTC.

In DNA form, the CDR3 reads TGCGCCAGCAGCCAAGTTCAGGGGAGCAATCAGCCCCAGCATTTT. Amino acid sequence: CASSQVQGSNQPQHF. The chain recombines TRBV4-1 with TRBJ1-5; possibly TRBD1 for D (6 bases). V lost 1 base and J lost 1, with 8 bases in between. Germline CDR1 and CDR2: MGHRA and YSYEKL. The CDR3 sequence is 15 residues long.

This clone was seen only once. The chain has TRBV7-8 and TRBJ1-6; TRBD1 might be the D (6 bases). This CDR3 region has 15 residues. Germline loops: CDR1 SGHVS, CDR2 FQNEAQ. Deletions cut 4 bases from V and 4 bases from J, with 11 bases between. In DNA form, the CDR3 reads TGTGCCAGCAGCTCAGGGGTGGTGTATAATTCACCCCTCCACTTT. Residues: CASSSGVVYNSPLHF.

The V and J genes are TRBV5-4 and TRBJ2-7; 7 bases match TRBD2. The CDR3 has 14 amino acids. Per the germline V gene, CDR1 is SGHNT and CDR2 is YYREEE (reference sequence). J lost 9 bases, V lost 4 bases, and 13 bases had no gene match. For the CDR3, the DNA is TGTGCCAGCAGCCTGTGGGGGGGGTCCCTAGGGCAGTACTTC. Translating gives CASSLWGGSLGQYF.

For this clone: Other nucleotide sequences in the sample specify the same CDR3. This chain joins TRBV7-9 and TRBJ2-7; 8 bases map to TRBD2. This CDR3 has 14 amino acids. V was pared by 4 bases and J by 2 bases, with 4 bases of the junction left unmatched. The germline V gene has CDR1 SEHNR and CDR2 FQNEAQ (reference sequence). The CDR3 DNA reads TGTGCCAGCAGCTCCCCGGGACTAGCCTACGAGCAGTACTTC. Translated: CASSSPGLAYEQYF.